This T cell receptor beta chain appears in the sequencing data of a study of cytomegalovirus exposure and HLA in healthy donors. The overall study: Genetic ancestry analysis placed more than 80% of the 398 donors that were genotyped in the Caucasian-associated cluster.

Findings and limits, study-wide: Information on immune exposure was restricted to one variable (CMV serostatus). A link between a missense DCLRE1C variant and TCR beta V- and J-gene trimming emerged from a later analysis.

13 Jbeta primers and 60 Vbeta primers were used for the PCR. Clones were sequenced by immunoSEQ multiplex PCR, and TCRdb holds only the in-frame ones, with some missing. The repertoire consists of about 110,000 clones, with less than 85% occurring once and the leading ten covering 10% to 15%. The CDR3 is 13 amino acids. The V end was cut by 2 bases, the J end by 3 bases, with 8 bases between. Per the germline V gene, CDR1 is GTSNPN and CDR2 is SVGIG (reference sequence). In its sample, this clone was seen once. The antigen is unknown. The J gene is TRBJ1-5, the V gene TRBV30, with D unresolved. The origin of this receptor is a man younger than 40 in good health and CMV-seropositive. The sequenced material came from PBMCs. CDR3 loop: CAWSRRDNQPQHF. For the CDR3, the DNA is TGTGCCTGGAGTAGGAGGGACAATCAGCCCCAGCATTTT.